The subject of this entry is one TCR beta chain. This sample is part of a study of OX40 agonist ivuxolimab in advanced cancers. Study overall: The eligibility criteria allowed prior anti-PD-1, anti-PD-L1 or anti-CTLA-4 therapy, and about 40% had some.

Looked up from germline, CDR1 is SGHTA and CDR2 is FQGNSA. The ends lost 5 bases at V and 3 bases at J; junction bases unmatched: 10. The CDR3 runs to 16 residues. Samples were taken at baseline and on day 1 of cycles 4 and 7. Profiled with immunoSEQ multiplex PCR; TCRdb holds only in-frame clones, not every one. The sample yields some 64,000 clones, approximately 84% seen once. Sequencing was performed on CD4+ or CD8+ T cells sorted from blood, taken in a trial of the OX40 agonist ivuxolimab. The sequence was obtained from an adult with an advanced solid tumor such as melanoma, head and neck, liver or kidney cancer. The gene calls are TRBV7-2 and TRBJ1-3, with 7 positions matching TRBD1. The chain's CDR3 is CASSPMGRGLGNTIYF. CDR3 nucleotides: TGTGCCAGCAGCCCAATGGGGAGGGGGCTTGGAAACACCATATATTTT. The full variable domain, with the rest looked up from reference TRBV7-2 and TRBJ1-3, is GAGVSQSPSNKVTEKGKDVELRCDPISGHTALYWYRQSLGQGLEFLIYFQGNSAPDKSGLPSDRFSAERTGGSVSTLTIQRTQQEDSAVYLCASSPMGRGLGNTIYFGEGSWLTVV.